This entry describes one T cell receptor beta chain. This clonotype occurred many times. Its antigen is not yet known. The sample holds no much larger clone one base away, and base qualities are not on file. The receptor library was made with PCR. Sequenced on a NextSeq 500. Preparation of bulk TCR libraries followed a previously described approach, with the TCR primers listed in Table S5. Purification of total RNA was performed with the Qiagen AllPrep DNA/RNA kit. Before analysis, reads from multiple sequencing runs of one library were combined. On the authors' methods: Reads were retained only if the reads had an exact TCR constant sequence, and the retained reads were trimmed to 150 nt and grouped according to their 12-nt molecular barcodes. Reads within each barcode group were sub-clustered using a 15% Levenshtein threshold, and quality-weighted consensus sequences were constructed for each RNA molecule. Non-functional sequences were removed, as were lower-count sequences one edit away from another. Barcode sub-clusters with fewer than 20% of the maximum read count were removed, based on fitting two negative binomial distributions. TCRdb's own reprocessing of the public reads used fastp at Q25 and MiXCR and kept productive beta chains. Here each entry gathers all rows of one CDR3 protein and keeps the most common genes and DNA. For this entry, the V and J calls and clone size follow TCRdb and not the study's own pipeline. The sample has some 590,000 distinct CDR3 sequences on record, 25% of them singletons. About 0.73% of the sample belongs to the ten largest clones.

Libraries of naive CD8 T cells were built from approximately 20,000 to 980,000 sorted cells, with 10%, 30% or 50% of the purified RNA used. Naive CD8 T cells were FACS-sorted as CD8+CD4-CCR7+CD45RA+ on a BD FACSAria II into RLT Plus buffer. Roughly 10 TCR copies' worth of Jurkat RNA were spiked into roughly 17,000-1,100,000 naive CD8 T cell samples to test detection sensitivity. CD8 T cells were enriched with RosetteSep CD8+ T Cell Enrichment Cocktail and Ficoll-Paque, followed by ACK red cell lysis. As encoded in the germline V gene, CDR1 is SQVTM while CDR2 is ANQGSEA. The CDR3 holds 12 amino acids from the cysteine to the phenylalanine. Just the 36-base CDR3 DNA is kept, in frame starting at base 1. After removal of 7 bases from V and 4 bases from J, the junction retains 6 bases not matched to a gene. The sample comes from a study of molecular identifiers for immune sequencing clone quantification (dated by TCRdb to 2017 to 2018). With respect to the entire study: For a replicate experiment, RNA from around 20,000 or 99,000 naive CD8 T cells was divided into five aliquots, of which four were sequenced. This methods study benchmarked molecular-identifier clustering-based TCR repertoire sequencing (MIDCIRS) and TCR RNA copy counting, using CD8 T cells to do so.

Results the study describes overall, beyond this receptor: Clones above 20 RNA copies held over 98% of molecules in CMV-specific effector cells but under 1% in naive cells. Even against a background of about a million naive CD8 T cells, spiked-in Jurkat TCR RNA amounting to a single cell's worth was reported to be detectable. Highly expanded clone sizes could be underestimated because identical TCR molecules may share a barcode. Naive libraries contained spiked-in Jurkat TCR RNA (around eleven copies' worth), which is not part of the donor repertoire. Modeling gave about three recovered TCR RNA copies per cell versus around 10 by digital PCR, implying 25% to 30% capture efficiency. Without barcode sub-clustering, chimeric consensus sequences inflated TCR diversity; chimeras reached as high as 47%.

The chain is encoded by TRBV29-1 joined to TRBJ1-1; TRBD1 lines up with 7 middle nucleotides. Sequencing was performed on naive CD8+ T cells from blood, with Jurkat cell RNA spiked in. The sample's cell subset or site label is to be understood as: FACS-sorted CD8+CD4-CCR7+CD45RA+ naive T cells. The clonotype originates from a human donor in good health. Some libraries in this study had Jurkat cell RNA spiked in. The encoded CDR3 is CSAEGQFTEAFF. The nucleotide sequence reads as follows: TGCAGCGCCGAGGGACAGTTCACTGAAGCTTTCTTT.